These 28 T cell receptor beta chains originate from one sample sequenced in a study of blood T cell repertoires in COVID-19. Using immunoSEQ multiplex PCR, the repertoire was profiled, and TCRdb retains in-frame clones only, with some absent. The sample consists of about 76,000 clones, approximately 81% of them appearing once. The specimen was peripheral blood. The receptors originated from a man aged 55 to 69 with COVID-19, enrolled during active disease.

The rearrangement links TRBV30 to TRBJ2-7; TRBD1 agrees at 9 bases. J lost 2 bases, V lost 4 bases, and 6 bases had no gene match. CDR1 GTSNPN and CDR2 SVGIG come from the germline V gene (reference sequence). The CDR3 extends over 14 amino acids. CDR3 sequence: CAWNPGQGPYEQYF. CDR3 DNA sequence: TGTGCCTGGAACCCGGGACAGGGCCCCTACGAGCAGTACTTC.

The V and J genes are TRBV5-1 and TRBJ1-2; 10 nucleotides agree with TRBD1. The CDR3 extends over 15 amino acids. V lost 4 bases, J lost 0 bases, and 3 bases stayed unmatched. CDR1 and CDR2 (germline): SGHRS, YFSETQ. The CDR3 here is CASSVTGGPNYGYTF. CDR3 DNA: TGCGCCAGCAGCGTGACAGGGGGCCCTAACTATGGCTACACCTTC. The whole variable domain, filled in from reference TRBV5-1 and TRBJ1-2, reads KAGVTQTPRYLIKTRGQQVTLSCSPISGHRSVSWYQQTPGQGLQFLFEYFSETQRNKGNFPGRFSGRQFSNSRSEMNVSTLELGDSALYLCASSVTGGPNYGYTFGSGTRLTVV.

A word on this clone: Other nucleotide sequences from this sample produce the same CDR3. J is TRBJ1-5 and V is TRBV19; D not resolved. Trimming took 3 bases from V and 5 from J, leaving 8 bases between them. Germline CDR1 LNHDA, CDR2 SQIVND (reference sequence). The CDR3 sequence is 13 residues long. CDR3: CASSIDQDQPQHF. DNA for the CDR3: TGTGCCAGTAGTATTGATCAGGATCAGCCCCAGCATTTT.

This sequence joins TRBV14 and TRBJ2-1; TRBD2 aligns across 7 bases. Trimming removed 2 bases from V and 2 bases from J; junction bases left unmatched: 6. This CDR3 has 16 amino acids. Germline CDR1 reads SGHDN; CDR2 reads FVKESK. CDR3 sequence: CASSQTAGAPYNEQFF. CDR3 nucleotides: TGTGCCAGCAGCCAAACCGCGGGAGCCCCCTACAATGAGCAGTTCTTC.

J is TRBJ1-6 and V is TRBV6-5; D is possibly TRBD1 (6 bases). The CDR3 totals 15 residues. V was cut by 7 bases and J by 5 bases, with 15 bases left in between. In germline, CDR1 is MNHEY, CDR2 SVGAGI. The CDR3 spells CASTPGHGNNSPLHF. The CDR3 DNA is TGTGCCAGCACCCCGGGACACGGAAATAATTCACCCCTCCACTTT.

The rearrangement links TRBV28 to TRBJ2-5, with D perhaps TRBD1 (6 bases). V gave up 5 bases and J gave up 4 bases, with 17 bases separating them. Germline CDR1 is MDHEN and CDR2 is SYDVKM. The CDR3 has 15 amino acids. The CDR3 here is CASSRPQGNGETQYF. The DNA for the CDR3 is TGTGCCAGCAGTCGTCCCCAGGGGAACGGAGAGACCCAGTACTTC.

The chain combines TRBV5-4 with TRBJ2-7; 9 bases fit TRBD1. The CDR3 loop spans 15 amino acids. V was clipped by 0 bases and J by 3 bases; unmatched bases: 4. Germline V lookup: CDR1 SGHNT, CDR2 YYREEE (reference sequence). Here the CDR3 reads CASSLEGQGGYEQYF. The CDR3 DNA follows: TGTGCCAGCAGCTTGGAGGGACAGGGAGGCTACGAGCAGTACTTC.

This chain links TRBV6-5 with TRBJ1-6; D not certain. Looked up from germline, CDR1 is MNHEY and CDR2 is SVGAGI. V dropped 6 bases and J dropped 9 bases, with 9 bases sitting between them. The CDR3 covers 12 residues. CDR3 protein: CASRPPGSPLHF. CDR3 DNA sequence: TGTGCCAGCAGACCTCCGGGTTCACCCCTCCACTTT.

This chain connects TRBV6-6 to TRBJ2-7; no clear D gene. CDR1 and CDR2 (germline): MNHNY, SVGAGI (reference sequence). The CDR3 is made up of 15 amino acids. The V and J ends lost 5 bases and 3 bases respectively, with 17 bases between them. CDR3 coding DNA: TGTGCCAGCAGTCCCGCCCAGGCCGAGATCTACGAGCAGTACTTC. Its translation: CASSPAQAEIYEQYF.

The chain recombines TRBV5-1 with TRBJ2-5, with 14 bases fitting TRBD2. This CDR3 has 16 residues. Germline trimming cut 4 bases from V and 2 bases from J; bases unmatched to any gene: 4. Germline V gene sequence: CDR1 SGHRS, CDR2 YFSETQ. The CDR3 here is CASSVGLAGGQETQYF. The CDR3 nucleotides read TGCGCCAGCAGCGTCGGACTAGCGGGGGGACAAGAGACCCAGTACTTC.

The CDR3 here is CASSPPASGVSNEQFF. The CDR3 DNA sequence: TGTGCCAGCAGTCCCCCCGCAAGCGGGGTCTCCAATGAGCAGTTCTTC. The J gene is TRBJ2-1, the V gene TRBV25-1; the match to TRBD2 covers 7 bases. The CDR3 length is 16 residues. Germline V gives CDR1 MGHDK, CDR2 SYGVNS. J gave up 6 bases and V 5 bases, and 13 bases lay outside the gene matches.

This chain uses TRBV12-3 or TRBV12-4 with TRBJ2-3; D is perhaps TRBD1 (5 bases). This CDR3 comprises 13 residues. V lost 6 bases and J 1 base, leaving 8 bases between the germline ends. The CDR3 bases are TGTGCCAGCAGACGGACACGCACAGATACGCAGTATTTT. It encodes CASRRTRTDTQYF.

This chain uses TRBV3-1 (or the pseudogene TRBV3-2) with TRBJ1-6; 7 nucleotides agree with TRBD1. With V trimmed by 0 bases and J by 1 base, 12 bases remained unmatched. The CDR3 length is 20 residues. Per germline, CDR1 LGHDT and CDR2 YNNKEL (reference sequence). The CDR3 reads CASSQDVQGVVRSYNSPLHF. The CDR3 DNA follows: TGTGCCAGCAGCCAAGATGTTCAGGGGGTGGTTAGGTCCTATAATTCACCCCTCCACTTT.

This sequence joins TRBV28 and TRBJ2-1; 7 positions agree with TRBD1. With 5 bases clipped from V and 5 bases from J, the junction kept 15 bases outside the gene matches. This CDR3 region has 17 residues. Germline V CDR1 and CDR2: MDHEN, SYDVKM. The DNA for the CDR3 is TGTGCCAGCAGTCCAACCCCTACAGGGGTTCCGAACAATGAGCAGTTCTTC. Translated: CASSPTPTGVPNNEQFF.

This clone was observed a single time. This sequence joins TRBV2 and TRBJ1-2; no definite D call. V was shortened by 2 bases and J by 3 bases, with 13 bases between the two germline ends. The CDR3 sequence is 15 residues long. CDR1 is SNHLY, CDR2 FYNNEI, per germline. CDR3 DNA: TGTGCCAGCAGTGAATACGAGGGTATGGACTATGGCTACACCTTC. This translates into CASSEYEGMDYGYTF.

V is TRBV19 and J is TRBJ1-5, with a weak D call TRBD1 (6 bases). Germline values: CDR1 LNHDA, CDR2 SQIVND (reference sequence). V lost 3 bases and J lost 2, with 11 bases in between. The CDR3 has 15 residues. The CDR3 DNA sequence: TGTGCCAGTAGTATTATGGACAGCGGCAATCAGCCCCAGCATTTT. It specifies CASSIMDSGNQPQHF.

The rearrangement joins TRBV9 to TRBJ1-1; D is unresolved. The V and J ends lost 7 bases and 5 bases respectively, with 12 bases between them. CDR3 length equals 12 residues. From germline, CDR1 is SGDLS and CDR2 YYNGEE. The CDR3 loop reads CASGRDGTEAFF. The DNA of the CDR3 is TGTGCCAGCGGCCGGGATGGGACTGAAGCTTTCTTT.

The rearrangement joins TRBV29-1 to TRBJ2-3; D is perhaps TRBD1 (6 bases). This CDR3 has 14 residues. The ends were cut back, 4 bases at V and 4 bases at J, with 15 bases in the middle. Per germline, CDR1 SQVTM and CDR2 ANQGSEA. The DNA for the CDR3 is TGCAGCGTTGTTCTACAGGGTAGACCAGATACGCAGTATTTT. Its protein product is CSVVLQGRPDTQYF.

The V gene is TRBV10-3, the J gene TRBJ1-1, with 9 bases identical to TRBD1. CDR3 length: 16 amino acids. J lost 8 bases, V lost 4 bases, and 14 bases had no gene match. From germline, CDR1 is ENHRY and CDR2 SYGVKD. As DNA, the CDR3 is TGTGCCATCAGTGTACCCAAACACGGGGACAGGGTGGAAGCTTTCTTT. The encoded protein is CAISVPKHGDRVEAFF.

V usage is TRBV18 and J usage is TRBJ1-1; a weak D match, TRBD1 (5 bases). CDR1 KGHSH and CDR2 LQKENI come from the germline V gene. The length of the CDR3 is 14 residues. Deletions cut 1 base from V and 2 bases from J, with 8 bases between. In DNA form, the CDR3 reads TGTGCCAGCTCACCACAGGGGATTAACACTGAAGCTTTCTTT. This sequence encodes CASSPQGINTEAFF.

V is TRBV2 and J is TRBJ2-4; 7 bases align to TRBD2. This CDR3 spans 14 amino acids. V lost 1 base to trimming and J lost 6 bases; unmatched junction nucleotides: 3. The germline V gene has CDR1 SNHLY and CDR2 FYNNEI. DNA for the CDR3: TGTGCCAGCAGTGAAGGACTAGCTATAAACATTCAGTACTTC. Residues: CASSEGLAINIQYF.

This clone was found once. The genes are TRBV29-1 and TRBJ2-3, with 8 positions matching TRBD1. The CDR3 totals 14 residues. The V and J ends lost 4 bases and 3 bases, in that order; junction bases with no gene match: 6. Germline CDR1 and CDR2: SQVTM and ANQGSEA. In nucleotides, the CDR3 is TGCAGCGTTGGCAGGGGGCAGGGGACAGATACGCAGTATTTT. Protein: CSVGRGQGTDTQYF.

The V and J genes are TRBV3-1 (or the pseudogene TRBV3-2) and TRBJ2-1; 12 nucleotides match TRBD2. The CDR3 is 15 amino acids. The V and J ends lost 6 bases and 4 bases, in that order; junction bases with no gene match: 4. Germline values: CDR1 LGHDT, CDR2 YNNKEL (reference sequence). The CDR3 here is CASSYLAGGYNEQFF. CDR3 coding DNA: TGTGCCAGCAGTTACCTAGCGGGGGGGTACAATGAGCAGTTCTTC.

This clone was observed a handful of times. The chain employs TRBV5-1 and TRBJ1-1, with TRBD1 identical over 9 bases. Germline V CDR1 and CDR2: SGHRS, YFSETQ. V was clipped by 0 bases and J by 2 bases; unmatched bases: 8. The CDR3 is 17 amino acids. In nucleotides, the CDR3 is TGCGCCAGCAGCTTGGCCTGGGGACAGGGCCCCAACACTGAAGCTTTCTTT. It codes for CASSLAWGQGPNTEAFF.

The chain is built from TRBV5-4 and TRBJ1-2; D gene ambiguous. This CDR3 region has 15 residues. Germline loops: CDR1 SGHNT, CDR2 YYREEE (reference sequence). The V gene lost 1 base and the J gene lost 0 bases, with 10 bases spanning the gap. Here the CDR3 reads CASSLYVTTNYGYTF. CDR3 nucleotide sequence: TGTGCCAGCAGCTTGTATGTTACTACTAACTATGGCTACACCTTC.

This rearrangement joins TRBV9 to TRBJ1-2; 7 bases line up with TRBD1. Looked up from germline, CDR1 is SGDLS and CDR2 is YYNGEE. There are 14 residues in the CDR3. Losses at the gene ends were 3 bases for V and 7 bases for J; bases not matched to a gene: 9. The CDR3 DNA sequence: TGTGCCAGCAGCGGAGGAAGGACAGGAGGTGGCTACACCTTC. Residues: CASSGGRTGGGYTF.

The genes are TRBV3-1 (or the pseudogene TRBV3-2) and TRBJ1-2; 7 bases align to TRBD1. The V gene's germline CDR1 is LGHDT and CDR2 YNNKEL (reference sequence). J gave up 4 bases and V 3 bases, and 5 bases lay outside the gene matches. CDR3 length equals 14 residues. The CDR3 loop reads CASSQGQPPYGYTF. Here the CDR3 DNA reads TGTGCCAGCAGCCAGGGACAGCCCCCCTATGGCTACACCTTC.

This rearrangement joins TRBV11-2 to TRBJ2-1; possible D gene TRBD2, 6 bases. Trimming removed 4 bases from V and 3 bases from J, with 10 bases in between. The CDR3 runs 14 residues. Germline V CDR1 and CDR2: SGHAT, FQNNGV. This CDR3 is CASSSWRGYNEQFF. Here the CDR3 DNA reads TGTGCCAGCAGCTCATGGAGGGGCTACAATGAGCAGTTCTTC. Filled out from reference TRBV11-2 and TRBJ2-1, the complete variable domain reads EAGVAQSPRYKIIEKRQSVAFWCNPISGHATLYWYQQILGQGPKLLIQFQNNGVVDDSQLPKDRFSAERLKGVDSTLKIQPAKLEDSAVYLCASSSWRGYNEQFFGPGTRLTVL.